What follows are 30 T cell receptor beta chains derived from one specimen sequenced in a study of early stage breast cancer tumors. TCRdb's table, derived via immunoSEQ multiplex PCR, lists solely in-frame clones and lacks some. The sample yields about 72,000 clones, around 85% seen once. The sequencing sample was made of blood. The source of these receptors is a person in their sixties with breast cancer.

The CDR3 protein is CASSTGTSSYNEQFF. The CDR3 DNA follows: TGTGCCAGCAGCACCGGGACAAGCTCCTACAATGAGCAGTTCTTC. This chain connects TRBV7-2 to TRBJ2-1; possible D gene TRBD1, 6 bases. The CDR3 runs to 15 residues. In germline, CDR1 is SGHTA, CDR2 FQGNSA. V was shortened by 5 bases and J by 0 bases, with 11 bases between the two germline ends.

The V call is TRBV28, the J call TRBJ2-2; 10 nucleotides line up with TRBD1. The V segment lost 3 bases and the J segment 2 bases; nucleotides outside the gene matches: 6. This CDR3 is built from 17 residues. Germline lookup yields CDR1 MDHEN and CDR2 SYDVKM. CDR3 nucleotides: TGTGCCAGCAGTTTGTGGGGACAGGGGTTTAACACCGGGGAGCTGTTTTTT. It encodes CASSLWGQGFNTGELFF.

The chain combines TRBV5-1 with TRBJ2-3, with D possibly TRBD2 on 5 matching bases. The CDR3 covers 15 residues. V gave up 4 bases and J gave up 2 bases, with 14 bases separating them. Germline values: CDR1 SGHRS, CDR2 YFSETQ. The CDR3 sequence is CASSVGGSLTDTQYF. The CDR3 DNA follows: TGCGCCAGCAGCGTTGGAGGAAGTCTCACAGATACGCAGTATTTT.

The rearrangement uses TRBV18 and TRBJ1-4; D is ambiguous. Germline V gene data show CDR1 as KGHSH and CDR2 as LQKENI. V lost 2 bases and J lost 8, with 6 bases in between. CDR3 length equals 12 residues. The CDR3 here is CASSPSREKLFF. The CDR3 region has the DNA TGTGCCAGCTCACCATCGAGGGAAAAACTGTTTTTT.

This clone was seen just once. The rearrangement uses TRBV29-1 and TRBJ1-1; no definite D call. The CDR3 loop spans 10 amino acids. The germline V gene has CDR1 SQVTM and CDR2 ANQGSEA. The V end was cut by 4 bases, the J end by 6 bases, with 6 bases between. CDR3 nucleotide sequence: TGCAGCGTTGTTGGGGCTGAAGCTTTCTTT. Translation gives CSVVGAEAFF.

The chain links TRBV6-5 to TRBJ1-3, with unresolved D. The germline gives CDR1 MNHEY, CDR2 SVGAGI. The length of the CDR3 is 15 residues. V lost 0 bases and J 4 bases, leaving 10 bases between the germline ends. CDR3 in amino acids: CASSYSAQRGNTIYF. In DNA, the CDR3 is TGTGCCAGCAGTTACTCGGCCCAGCGGGGAAACACCATATATTTT.

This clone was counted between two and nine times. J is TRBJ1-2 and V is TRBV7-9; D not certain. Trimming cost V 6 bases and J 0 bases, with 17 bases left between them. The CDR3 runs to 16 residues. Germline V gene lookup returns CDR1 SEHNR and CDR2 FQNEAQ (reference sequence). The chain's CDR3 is CASRSPAANPNYGYTF. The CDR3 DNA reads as TGTGCCAGCAGGTCCCCGGCGGCGAACCCTAACTATGGCTACACCTTC.

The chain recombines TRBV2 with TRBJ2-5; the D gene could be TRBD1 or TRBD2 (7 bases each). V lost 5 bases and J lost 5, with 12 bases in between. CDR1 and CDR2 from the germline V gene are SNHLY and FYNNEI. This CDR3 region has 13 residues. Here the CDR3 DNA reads TGTGCCAGCAGTAACAGGGGAGGGGAGACCCAGTACTTC. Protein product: CASSNRGGETQYF. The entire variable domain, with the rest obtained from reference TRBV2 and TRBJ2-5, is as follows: EPEVTQTPSHQVTQMGQEVILRCVPISNHLYFYWYRQILGQKVEFLVSFYNNEISEKSEIFDDQFSVERPDGSNFTLKIRSTKLEDSAMYFCASSNRGGETQYFGPGTRLLVL.

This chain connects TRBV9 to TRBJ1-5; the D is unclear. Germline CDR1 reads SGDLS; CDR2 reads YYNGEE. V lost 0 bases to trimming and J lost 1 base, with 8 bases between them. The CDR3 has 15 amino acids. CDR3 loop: CASSVGGRSNQPQHF. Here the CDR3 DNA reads TGTGCCAGCAGCGTAGGGGGTAGAAGCAATCAGCCCCAGCATTTT. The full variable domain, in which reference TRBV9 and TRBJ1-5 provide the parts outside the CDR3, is DSGVTQTPKHLITATGQRVTLRCSPRSGDLSVYWYQQSLDQGLQFLIQYYNGEERAKGNILERFSAQQFPDLHSELNLSSLELGDSALYFCASSVGGRSNQPQHFGDGTRLSIL.

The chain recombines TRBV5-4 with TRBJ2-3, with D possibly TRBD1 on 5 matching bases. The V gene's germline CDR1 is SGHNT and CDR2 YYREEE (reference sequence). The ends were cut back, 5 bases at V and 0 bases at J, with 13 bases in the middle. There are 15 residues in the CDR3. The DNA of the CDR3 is TGTGCCAGCAGACGACAGAAGTCTAGCACAGATACGCAGTATTTT. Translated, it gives CASRRQKSSTDTQYF.

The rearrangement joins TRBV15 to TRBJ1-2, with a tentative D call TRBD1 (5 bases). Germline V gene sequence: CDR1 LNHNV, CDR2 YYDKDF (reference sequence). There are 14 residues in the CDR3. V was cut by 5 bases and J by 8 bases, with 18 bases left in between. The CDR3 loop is CATSPRMTEDGYTF. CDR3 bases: TGTGCCACCAGCCCCCGAATGACAGAAGACGGCTACACCTTC.

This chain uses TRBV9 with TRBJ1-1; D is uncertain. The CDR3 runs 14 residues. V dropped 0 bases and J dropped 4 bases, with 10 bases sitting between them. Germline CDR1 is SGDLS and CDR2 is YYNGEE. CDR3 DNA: TGTGCCAGCAGCGTAGCAGGCGTCGGCACTGAAGCTTTCTTT. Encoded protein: CASSVAGVGTEAFF.

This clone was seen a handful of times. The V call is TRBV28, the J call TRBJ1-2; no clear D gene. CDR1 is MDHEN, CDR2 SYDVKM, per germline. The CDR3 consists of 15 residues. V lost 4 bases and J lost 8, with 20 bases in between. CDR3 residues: CASSSPNLWLDGYTF. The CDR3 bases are TGTGCCAGCAGTTCCCCGAATCTTTGGCTGGACGGCTACACCTTC.

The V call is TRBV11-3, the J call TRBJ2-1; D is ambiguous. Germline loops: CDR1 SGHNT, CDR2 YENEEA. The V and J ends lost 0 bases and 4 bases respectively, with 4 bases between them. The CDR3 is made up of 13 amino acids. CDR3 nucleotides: TGTGCCAGCAGCTTAGACACTTACAATGAGCAGTTCTTC. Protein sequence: CASSLDTYNEQFF.

The CDR3 nucleotides read TGTGCCAGCAGCTCACGACAGGGGGGAGATACGCAGTATTTT. Translated, it gives CASSSRQGGDTQYF. The rearrangement joins TRBV5-4 to TRBJ2-3, with 9 bases lining up with TRBD1. V shed 3 bases and J 5 bases; nucleotides not matched to a gene: 4. Germline lookup yields CDR1 SGHNT and CDR2 YYREEE (reference sequence). CDR3 length: 14 residues.

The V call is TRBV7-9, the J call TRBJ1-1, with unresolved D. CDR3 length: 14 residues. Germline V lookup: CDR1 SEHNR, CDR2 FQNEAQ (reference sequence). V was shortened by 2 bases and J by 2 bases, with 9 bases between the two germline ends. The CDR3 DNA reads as TGTGCCAGCAGCTTACCCTTCGCCAACACTGAAGCTTTCTTT. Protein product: CASSLPFANTEAFF.

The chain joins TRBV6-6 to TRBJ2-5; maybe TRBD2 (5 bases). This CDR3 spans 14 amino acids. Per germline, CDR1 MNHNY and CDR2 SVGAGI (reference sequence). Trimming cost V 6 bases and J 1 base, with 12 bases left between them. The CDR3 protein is CASRKRTSQETQYF. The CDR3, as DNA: TGTGCCAGCAGAAAGCGGACTTCCCAAGAGACCCAGTACTTC.

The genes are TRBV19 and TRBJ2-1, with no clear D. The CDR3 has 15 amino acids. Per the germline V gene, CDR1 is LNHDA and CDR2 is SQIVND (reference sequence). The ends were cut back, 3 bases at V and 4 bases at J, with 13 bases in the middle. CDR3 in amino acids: CASSMSGLPYNEQFF. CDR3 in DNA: TGTGCCAGTAGTATGAGTGGGCTGCCTTACAATGAGCAGTTCTTC.

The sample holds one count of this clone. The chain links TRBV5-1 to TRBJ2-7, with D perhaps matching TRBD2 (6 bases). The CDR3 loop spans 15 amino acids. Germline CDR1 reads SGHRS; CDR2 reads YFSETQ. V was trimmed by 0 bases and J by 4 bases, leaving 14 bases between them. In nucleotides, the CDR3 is TGCGCCAGCAGCTTGGTCGGTAGCGGAGGATACGAGCAGTACTTC. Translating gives CASSLVGSGGYEQYF.

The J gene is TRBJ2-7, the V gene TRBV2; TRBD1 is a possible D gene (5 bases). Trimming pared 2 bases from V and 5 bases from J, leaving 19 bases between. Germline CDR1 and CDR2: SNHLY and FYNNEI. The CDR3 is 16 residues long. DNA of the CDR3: TGTGCCAGCAGTGAAAGAGGATCAGGGTTTAAGGACGAGCAGTACTTC. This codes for CASSERGSGFKDEQYF.

CDR3 sequence: CASSPSPGRGQQYF. CDR3 DNA sequence: TGTGCCAGCTCACCCTCGCCAGGGAGGGGGCAGCAGTACTTC. The rearrangement joins TRBV18 to TRBJ2-5; either TRBD1 or TRBD2 may supply D (7 bases each). Looked up from germline, CDR1 is KGHSH and CDR2 is LQKENI. Trimming removed 3 bases at V and 11 bases at J, with 19 bases between. The CDR3 is 14 amino acids.

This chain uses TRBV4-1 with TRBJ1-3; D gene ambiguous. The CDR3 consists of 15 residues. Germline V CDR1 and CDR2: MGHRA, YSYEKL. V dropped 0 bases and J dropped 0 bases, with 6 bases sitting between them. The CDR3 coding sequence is TGCGCCAGCAGCCAAGATTACAACTCTGGAAACACCATATATTTT. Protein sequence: CASSQDYNSGNTIYF.

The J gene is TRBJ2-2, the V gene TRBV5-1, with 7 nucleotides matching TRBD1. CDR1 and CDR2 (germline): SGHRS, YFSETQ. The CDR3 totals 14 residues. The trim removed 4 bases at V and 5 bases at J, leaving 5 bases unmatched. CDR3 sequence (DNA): TGCGCCAGCAGCATGATACAGGGGACCGGGGAGCTGTTTTTT. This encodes CASSMIQGTGELFF.

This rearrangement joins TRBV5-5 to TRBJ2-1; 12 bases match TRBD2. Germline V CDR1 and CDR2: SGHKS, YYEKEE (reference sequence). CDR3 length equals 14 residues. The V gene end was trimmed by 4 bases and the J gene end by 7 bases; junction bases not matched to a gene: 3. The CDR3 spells CASSTSGGMNEQFF. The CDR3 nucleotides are TGTGCCAGCAGCACTAGCGGGGGGATGAATGAGCAGTTCTTC.

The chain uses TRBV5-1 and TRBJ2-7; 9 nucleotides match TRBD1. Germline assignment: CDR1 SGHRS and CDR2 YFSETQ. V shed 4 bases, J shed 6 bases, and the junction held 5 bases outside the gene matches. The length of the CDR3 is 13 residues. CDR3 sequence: CASSRDRVGEQYF. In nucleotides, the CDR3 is TGCGCCAGCAGCCGGGACAGGGTGGGCGAGCAGTACTTC.

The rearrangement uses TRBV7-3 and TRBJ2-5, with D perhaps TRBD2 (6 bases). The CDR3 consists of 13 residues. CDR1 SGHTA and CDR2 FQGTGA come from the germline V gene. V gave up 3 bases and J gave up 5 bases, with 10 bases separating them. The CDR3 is CASSFWGEETQYF. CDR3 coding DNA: TGTGCCAGCAGCTTTTGGGGGGAGGAGACCCAGTACTTC.

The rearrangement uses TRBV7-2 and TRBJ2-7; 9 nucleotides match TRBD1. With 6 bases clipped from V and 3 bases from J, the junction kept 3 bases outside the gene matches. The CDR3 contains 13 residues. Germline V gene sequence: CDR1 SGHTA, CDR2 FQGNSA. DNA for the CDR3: TGTGCCAGCAGTCGGGACAGGGTCTACGAGCAGTACTTC. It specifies CASSRDRVYEQYF.

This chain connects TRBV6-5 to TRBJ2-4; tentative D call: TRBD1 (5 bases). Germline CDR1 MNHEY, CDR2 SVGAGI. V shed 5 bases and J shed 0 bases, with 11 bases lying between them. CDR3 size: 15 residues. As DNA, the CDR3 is TGTGCCAGCAGTCAGACAGTACTAGCCAAAAACATTCAGTACTTC. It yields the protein CASSQTVLAKNIQYF.

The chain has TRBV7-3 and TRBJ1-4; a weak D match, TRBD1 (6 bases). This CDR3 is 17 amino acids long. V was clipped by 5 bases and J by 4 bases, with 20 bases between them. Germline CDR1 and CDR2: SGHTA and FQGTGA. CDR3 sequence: CASSPRGRGTVNEKLFF. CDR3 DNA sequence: TGTGCCAGCAGCCCGAGGGGGAGGGGGACCGTTAATGAAAAACTGTTTTTT.

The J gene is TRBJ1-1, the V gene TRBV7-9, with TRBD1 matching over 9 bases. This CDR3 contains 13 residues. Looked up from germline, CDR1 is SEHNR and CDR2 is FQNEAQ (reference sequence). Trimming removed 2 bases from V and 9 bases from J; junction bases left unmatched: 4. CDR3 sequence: CASSLRDREKAFF. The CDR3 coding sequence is TGTGCCAGCAGCTTAAGGGACAGGGAGAAAGCTTTCTTT.